The 26 T cell receptor beta chains presented below share a single source sample, sequenced in a study of regulatory T cells in long-lasting Graves disease. Assembly of TCR beta libraries relied on iRepertoire HTBI primers together with Arm-PCR of CDR3 regions. TCRdb reprocessed the multiplex PCR reads via MiXCR and lists one record per CDR3 protein. The table lists 420,000 or so distinct CDR3 sequences, around 24% of them singletons. Time point of the sample: persistent/refractory GD, antithyroid drugs over 5 years with positive TRAb. The authors made the TCR library using RNA they extracted from PBMCs. Sequenced material: peripheral blood mononuclear cells (PBMCs), taken when the disease was refractory, from a patient treated with antithyroid drugs. The receptor source for this set is a female donor with Graves disease.

This clonotype was recorded many times. V and J are TRBV7-2 and TRBJ1-4; tentatively, D is TRBD1 (6 bases). V was clipped by 2 bases and J by 2 bases, with 12 bases between them. The CDR3 covers 16 residues. Germline V lookup: CDR1 SGHTA, CDR2 FQGNSA. The CDR3 is CASSLIPGHTNEKLFF. The CDR3 region has the DNA TGTGCCAGCAGCTTAATCCCGGGACATACTAATGAAAAACTGTTTTTT.

This chain links TRBV20-1 with TRBJ2-2; a weak D match, TRBD2 (5 bases). Trimming stripped 0 bases from V and 1 base from J, with 9 bases between. Germline assignment: CDR1 DFQATT and CDR2 SNEGSKA (reference sequence). The CDR3 runs to 15 residues. CDR3 sequence: CSARDSGVNTGELFF. CDR3 in DNA: TGCAGTGCTAGAGACTCCGGGGTGAACACCGGGGAGCTGTTTTTT.

As concerns this clonotype: A read error may account for a junction end that differs from germline. The V gene is TRBV6-1, the J gene TRBJ2-7; TRBD2 agrees at 7 bases. The germline V gene encodes CDR1 MNHNS and CDR2 SASEGT. This CDR3 region has 16 residues. The CDR3 coding sequence is TGTGCCAGCTCTAATGCTGTCGGCGGGAGCCTAAACGAGCGGTACTTC. Translation: CASSNAVGGSLNERYF.

This clonotype was recorded many times. V is TRBV7-3 and J is TRBJ2-5; 9 bases line up with TRBD2. The V gene's germline CDR1 is SGHTA and CDR2 FQGTGA. The CDR3 has 15 amino acids. Trimming removed 5 bases from V and 5 bases from J; junction bases left unmatched: 9. The DNA for the CDR3 is TGTGCCAGCAGCCCTGGGGCGGGAGGGCAGGAGACCCAGTACTTC. This translates into CASSPGAGGQETQYF.

There are a few counts of this clonotype. This chain uses TRBV5-4 with TRBJ1-1, with unresolved D. Trimming shortened V by 0 bases and J by 0 bases, and 6 bases separated the two germline ends. Germline V lookup: CDR1 SGHNT, CDR2 YYREEE (reference sequence). The CDR3 has 14 residues. CDR3 loop: CASSLGLMNTEAFF. CDR3 DNA sequence: TGTGCCAGCAGCTTGGGGCTGATGAACACTGAAGCTTTCTTT.

This clonotype was seen a handful of times. CDR3 protein: CASSPLGVSGETQYF. CDR3 DNA sequence: TGTGCCAGCAGTCCCTTGGGGGTATCAGGGGAGACCCAGTACTTC. The V call is TRBV6-1, the J call TRBJ2-5; D could derive from TRBD1 or TRBD2 (5 bases each). The CDR3 length is 15 residues. The germline V gene encodes CDR1 MNHNS and CDR2 SASEGT. V lost 5 bases to trimming and J lost 5 bases, with 18 bases between them.

This clonotype was seen a few times. V usage is TRBV5-6 and J usage is TRBJ2-1; 8 bases fit TRBD2. J was trimmed by 8 bases and V by 2 bases; bases with no gene match: 12. Germline assignment: CDR1 SGHDT and CDR2 YYEEEE. The CDR3 is 16 amino acids. Here the CDR3 reads CASSFWNRGGFDEQFF. The DNA of the CDR3 is TGTGCCAGCAGCTTCTGGAATCGGGGGGGTTTCGATGAGCAGTTCTTC.

This chain uses TRBV9 with TRBJ2-2; TRBD2 aligns across 11 bases. The CDR3 totals 17 residues. In germline, CDR1 is SGDLS, CDR2 YYNGEE. After removal of 3 bases from V and 3 bases from J, the junction contained 7 bases not matched to a gene. The CDR3 coding sequence is TGTGCCAGCAGCGCCGGGGGACTAGCGGAGTACACCGGGGAGCTGTTTTTT. Encoded protein: CASSAGGLAEYTGELFF.

With respect to this clonotype: A much larger clone differs by one base, so this may be a read error. V gene TRBV28 combines with J gene TRBJ1-5; no clear D gene. The CDR3 totals 16 residues. Germline V gene sequence: CDR1 MDHEN, CDR2 SYDVKM. CDR3 protein: CVSKLGTGSPSQAQHF. The CDR3 DNA follows: TGTGTCAGCAAACTTGGCACCGGGAGCCCCTCCCAGGCCCAGCATTTT.

This clonotype was observed a few times. An end of the junction differs from the germline gene, which may be a read error. The CDR3 nucleotides are TGCAGCGTTAGCGGGACAGTCTACACTTTT. Protein: CSVSGTVYTF. This chain links TRBV29-1 with TRBJ2-3, with D perhaps TRBD1 or TRBD2 (7 bases each). This CDR3 is built from 10 residues. The germline V gene has CDR1 SQVTM and CDR2 ANQGSEA.

CDR3 in DNA: TGTGCCAGTAGTATAGGTCAGGGGGTGGGTCAGCCCCAGCATTTT. It encodes CASSIGQGVGQPQHF. The V gene is TRBV19, the J gene TRBJ1-5; 7 nucleotides line up with TRBD1. J gave up 6 bases and V 1 base, and 6 bases lay outside the gene matches. Germline lookup yields CDR1 LNHDA and CDR2 SQIVND (reference sequence). The CDR3 has 15 amino acids.

The chain employs TRBV6-4 and TRBJ2-7; TRBD2 aligns across 7 bases. The CDR3 length is 13 residues. Per germline, CDR1 MRHNA and CDR2 SNTAGT. V lost 6 bases to trimming and J lost 6 bases; unmatched junction nucleotides: 8. The CDR3 protein is CASSPTSKGEQYF. As DNA, the CDR3 is TGTGCCAGCAGCCCGACTAGCAAGGGCGAGCAGTACTTC.

As for this clonotype: Being one base from a much bigger clone, this may be a read error. This chain uses TRBV11-2 with TRBJ2-1; the D gene is possibly TRBD2 (6 bases). The V end was cut by 1 base, the J end by 0 bases, with 13 bases between. Germline CDR1 and CDR2: SGHAT and FQNNGV. This CDR3 region has 17 residues. DNA for the CDR3: TGTGCCAGCAGCTTAGGCAGTATGGGACTCTCCTACAATGAGCAGTTCTTC. Amino acid sequence: CASSLGSMGLSYNEQFF.

This clonotype showed up just a few times. The rearrangement joins TRBV10-3 to TRBJ1-2; TRBD1 aligns across 7 bases. Germline V gene lookup returns CDR1 ENHRY and CDR2 SYGVKD. V trimming: 5 bases; J trimming: 3 bases; junction bases outside the gene matches: 3. There are 13 residues in the CDR3. CDR3 in amino acids: CAISSGTDYGYTF. CDR3 DNA sequence: TGTGCCATCAGTTCCGGGACAGACTATGGCTACACCTTC.

This clonotype was recorded at least ten times. The chain links TRBV28 to TRBJ2-5; maybe TRBD2 (6 bases). The CDR3 runs to 15 residues. Germline CDR1 MDHEN, CDR2 SYDVKM. V was cut by 8 bases and J by 9 bases, with 25 bases left in between. The chain's CDR3 is CASLQVGGPIRPQYF. The CDR3 region has the DNA TGTGCCAGCCTCCAGGTGGGGGGTCCTATCCGACCCCAGTACTTC.

A few counts support this clonotype. The rearrangement uses TRBV4-1 and TRBJ1-1, with D tentatively TRBD1 (5 bases). Deletions cut 4 bases from V and 1 base from J, with 13 bases between. The CDR3 runs 15 residues. Germline assignment: CDR1 MGHRA and CDR2 YSYEKL. This chain's CDR3 is CASSLNRGENTEAFF. The CDR3 region has the DNA TGCGCCAGCAGCCTTAATCGGGGGGAGAACACTGAAGCTTTCTTT.

The J gene is TRBJ2-2, the V gene TRBV20-1; D is unclear. Trimming left V 3 bases short and J 2 bases short, with 7 bases between. The CDR3 extends over 13 amino acids. Per germline, CDR1 DFQATT and CDR2 SNEGSKA (reference sequence). Here the CDR3 reads CSARVTNTGELFF. CDR3 DNA sequence: TGCAGTGCTAGGGTCACTAACACCGGGGAGCTGTTTTTT.

In this sample, this clonotype turned up many times. This chain connects TRBV27 to TRBJ2-5; the match to TRBD2 covers 7 bases. The CDR3 has 14 amino acids. The germline gives CDR1 MNHEY, CDR2 SMNVEV (reference sequence). Trimming cost V 6 bases and J 2 bases; bases outside gene matches: 6. The CDR3 DNA sequence: TGTGCCAGCAGACGGGACTACCTTCAAGAGACCCAGTACTTC. Amino acid sequence: CASRRDYLQETQYF.

Many counts were recorded for this clonotype. This chain joins TRBV2 and TRBJ1-1; D possibly corresponds to TRBD1 (5 bases). V gave up 6 bases and J gave up 1 base, with 6 bases separating them. The CDR3 length is 12 residues. CDR1 and CDR2 (germline): SNHLY, FYNNEI. The CDR3 nucleotides are TGTGCCAGCAGCACAGGGAACACTGAAGCTTTCTTT. It codes for CASSTGNTEAFF. Based on the CDR3 plus reference TRBV2 and TRBJ1-1, the full variable domain is EPEVTQTPSHQVTQMGQEVILRCVPISNHLYFYWYRQILGQKVEFLVSFYNNEISEKSEIFDDQFSVERPDGSNFTLKIRSTKLEDSAMYFCASSTGNTEAFFGQGTRLTVV.

This clonotype was seen many times. The CDR3 region is CASTGDRAPYSPLHF. The CDR3 nucleotides are TGTGCCAGCACCGGAGACAGGGCCCCGTATTCACCCCTCCACTTT. This chain links TRBV2 with TRBJ1-6, with 7 bases aligning to TRBD1. CDR3 length: 15 amino acids. The germline V gene has CDR1 SNHLY and CDR2 FYNNEI. V dropped 7 bases and J dropped 8; count of bases not matched to a gene: 11.

With regard to this clonotype: Given a far larger clone just one base away, this is likely a sequencing read error. The chain combines TRBV28 with TRBJ2-7; D call uncertain. V lost 4 bases to trimming and J lost 10 bases, with 17 bases between them. Looked up from germline, CDR1 is MDHEN and CDR2 is SYDVKM. The CDR3 sequence is 13 residues long. CDR3 loop: CASSSGRQEIQYF. The DNA of the CDR3 is TGTGCCAGCAGTTCCGGCAGGCAAGAGATCCAGTACTTC.

The CDR3 nucleotides read TGTGCCACCAGCAGAAAGTCGACCGGGGAGCTGTTTTTT. Translating it yields CATSRKSTGELFF. V gene TRBV15 combines with J gene TRBJ2-2; D is unresolved. This CDR3 has 13 residues. Germline lookup yields CDR1 LNHNV and CDR2 YYDKDF (reference sequence). V was trimmed by 2 bases and J by 5 bases, leaving 6 bases between them.

Regarding this clonotype: One end of the junction fails to match germline, which may point to a read error. This chain connects TRBV10-3 to TRBJ2-7; 7 positions agree with TRBD2. The CDR3 has 11 amino acids. Germline-derived CDR1 and CDR2 are ENHRY and SYGVKD. The CDR3, as DNA: TGTGCCAGCAGTTGGGACTACCAGCAGTACTTC. This encodes CASSWDYQQYF.

The chain joins TRBV5-1 to TRBJ2-7; tentatively, D is TRBD1 or TRBD2 (5 bases each). The CDR3 sequence is 17 residues long. Trimming stripped 1 base from V and 1 base from J, with 18 bases between. CDR1 and CDR2 from the germline V gene are SGHRS and YFSETQ. Here the CDR3 DNA reads TGCGCCAGCAGCTTGTCCATTACCGGGACGGGGTCCTACGAGCAGTACTTC. Protein sequence: CASSLSITGTGSYEQYF.

This clonotype was detected ten times or more. The J gene is TRBJ2-7, the V gene TRBV28; 9 bases fit TRBD1. Germline CDR1 is MDHEN and CDR2 is SYDVKM. Trimming at V came to 3 bases and at J to 5 bases, leaving 8 bases not matched to a gene. This CDR3 has 15 amino acids. This chain's CDR3 is CASSFGTGTINEQYF. CDR3 sequence (DNA): TGTGCCAGCAGTTTCGGGACAGGGACGATTAACGAGCAGTACTTC.

CDR3 coding DNA: TGCAGTGCTGACCCAGGGGAGGGACAAGAGACCCAGTACTTC. This sequence encodes CSADPGEGQETQYF. The rearrangement uses TRBV20-1 and TRBJ2-5; D may be TRBD2 (7 bases). The V gene's germline CDR1 is DFQATT and CDR2 SNEGSKA (reference sequence). The CDR3 loop spans 14 amino acids. V lost 5 bases and J 2 bases, leaving 15 bases between the germline ends.